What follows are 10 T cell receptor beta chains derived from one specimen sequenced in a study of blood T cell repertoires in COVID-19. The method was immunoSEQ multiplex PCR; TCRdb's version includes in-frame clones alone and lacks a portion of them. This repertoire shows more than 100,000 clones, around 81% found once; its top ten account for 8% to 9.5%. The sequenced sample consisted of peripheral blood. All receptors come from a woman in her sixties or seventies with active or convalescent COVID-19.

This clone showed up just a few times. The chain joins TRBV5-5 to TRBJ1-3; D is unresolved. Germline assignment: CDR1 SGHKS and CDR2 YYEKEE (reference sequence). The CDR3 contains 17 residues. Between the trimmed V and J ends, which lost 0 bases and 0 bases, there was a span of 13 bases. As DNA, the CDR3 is TGTGCCAGCAGCTTGGGTCTCAGTCCTTACTCTGGAAACACCATATATTTT. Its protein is CASSLGLSPYSGNTIYF.

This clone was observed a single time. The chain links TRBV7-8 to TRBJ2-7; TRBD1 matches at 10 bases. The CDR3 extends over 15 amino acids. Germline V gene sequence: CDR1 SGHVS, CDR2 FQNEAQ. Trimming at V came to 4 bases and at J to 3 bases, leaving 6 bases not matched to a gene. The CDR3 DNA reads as TGTGCCAGCAGCTCGGGAGGACAGGGGGGCTACGAGCAGTACGTC. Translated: CASSSGGQGGYEQYV.

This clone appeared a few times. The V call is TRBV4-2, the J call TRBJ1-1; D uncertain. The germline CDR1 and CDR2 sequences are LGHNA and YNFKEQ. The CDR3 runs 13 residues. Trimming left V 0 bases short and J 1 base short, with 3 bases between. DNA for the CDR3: TGTGCCAGCAGCCAAGAGAGGAACACTGAAGCTTTCTTT. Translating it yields CASSQERNTEAFF.

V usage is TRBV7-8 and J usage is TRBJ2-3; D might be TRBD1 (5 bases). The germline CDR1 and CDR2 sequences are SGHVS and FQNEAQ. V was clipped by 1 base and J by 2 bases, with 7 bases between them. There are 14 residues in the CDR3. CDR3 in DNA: TGTGCCAGCAGCTTAGGGGGCTACACAGATACGCAGTATTTT. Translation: CASSLGGYTDTQYF.

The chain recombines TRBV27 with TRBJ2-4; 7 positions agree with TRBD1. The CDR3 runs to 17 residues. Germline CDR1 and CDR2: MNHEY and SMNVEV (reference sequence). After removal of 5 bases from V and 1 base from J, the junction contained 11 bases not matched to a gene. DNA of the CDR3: TGTGCCAGCAGTCCGACAGGGTTTGAGGAGGCCAAAAACATTCAGTACTTC. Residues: CASSPTGFEEAKNIQYF.

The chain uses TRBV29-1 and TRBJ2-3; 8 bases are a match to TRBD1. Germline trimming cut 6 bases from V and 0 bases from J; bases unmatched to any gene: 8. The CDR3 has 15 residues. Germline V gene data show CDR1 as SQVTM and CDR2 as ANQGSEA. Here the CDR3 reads CSVERQGASTDTQYF. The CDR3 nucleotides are TGCAGCGTCGAAAGGCAGGGGGCAAGCACAGATACGCAGTATTTT.

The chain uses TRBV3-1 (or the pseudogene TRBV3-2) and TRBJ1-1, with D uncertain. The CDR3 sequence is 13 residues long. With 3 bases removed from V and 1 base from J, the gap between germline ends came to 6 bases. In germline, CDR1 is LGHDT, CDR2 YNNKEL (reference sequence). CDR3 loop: CASSQRWNTEAFF. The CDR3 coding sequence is TGTGCCAGCAGCCAGCGCTGGAACACTGAAGCTTTCTTT.

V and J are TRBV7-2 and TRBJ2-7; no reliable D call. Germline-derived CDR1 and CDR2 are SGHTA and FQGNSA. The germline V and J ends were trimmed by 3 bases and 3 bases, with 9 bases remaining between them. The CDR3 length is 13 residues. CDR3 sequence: CASSLSFGYEQYF. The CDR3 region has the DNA TGTGCCAGCAGCTTGAGTTTCGGCTACGAGCAGTACTTC.

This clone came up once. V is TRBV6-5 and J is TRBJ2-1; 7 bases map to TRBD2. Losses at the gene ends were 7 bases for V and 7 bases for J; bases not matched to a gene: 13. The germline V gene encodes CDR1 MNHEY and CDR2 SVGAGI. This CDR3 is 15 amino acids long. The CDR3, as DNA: TGTGCCAGCATAGGAACGGGAGGCGTATGGAATGAGCAGTTCTTC. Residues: CASIGTGGVWNEQFF.

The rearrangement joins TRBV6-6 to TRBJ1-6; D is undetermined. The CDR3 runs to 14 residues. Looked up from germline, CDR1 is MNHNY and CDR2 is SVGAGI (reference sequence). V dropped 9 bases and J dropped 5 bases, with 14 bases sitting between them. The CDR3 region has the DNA TGTGCCAGTTTTAATTCCGGGGATAATTCACCCCTCCACTTT. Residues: CASFNSGDNSPLHF.